These 21 T cell receptor beta chains came from one sample sequenced in a study of CD8 T cells in Susac syndrome. Random hexamers were used to reverse transcribe the RNA input (0.5 to 1 ug). TCRdb re-called the immunoSEQ multiplex PCR reads through MiXCR, storing one row per CDR3 protein. Of 45,000 to 60,000 distinct CDR3 sequences in the sample, 93% were seen once. The sequenced material came from CD8+ T cells from PBMCs. The receptors shown here come from a human donor with multiple sclerosis.

The chain couples TRBV6-1 to TRBJ2-4; 8 nucleotides match TRBD2. Per the germline V gene, CDR1 is MNHNS and CDR2 is SASEGT. The CDR3 runs 16 residues. V lost 5 bases to trimming and J lost 0 bases; unmatched junction nucleotides: 6. The CDR3 DNA reads as TGTGCCAGCAGTCTTTACGGGGGGGGAGCCAAAAACATTCAGTACTTC. Translating it yields CASSLYGGGAKNIQYF.

CDR3 nucleotide sequence: TGTGCCAGCAGTTTCTTCCGGGGAGGCAATCAGCCCCAGCATTTT. It encodes CASSFFRGGNQPQHF. The J gene is TRBJ1-5, the V gene TRBV28; D is unresolved. Trimming cost V 3 bases and J 2 bases, with 11 bases left between them. The CDR3 has 15 residues. Germline V gene sequence: CDR1 MDHEN, CDR2 SYDVKM.

A single count supports this clonotype. The rearrangement links TRBV11-2 to TRBJ2-5; D uncertain. From germline, CDR1 is SGHAT and CDR2 FQNNGV. The ends were cut back, 6 bases at V and 5 bases at J, with 10 bases in the middle. CDR3 length: 12 residues. The CDR3 region is CASRQPSETQYF. The CDR3 DNA reads TGTGCCAGCAGACAACCCTCGGAGACCCAGTACTTC.

The V and J genes are TRBV6-1 and TRBJ2-7; D perhaps matches TRBD1 (5 bases). V lost 2 bases and J 3 bases, leaving 14 bases between the germline ends. The CDR3 runs 15 residues. From germline, CDR1 is MNHNS and CDR2 SASEGT. This chain's CDR3 is CASSERFAGLYEQYF. CDR3 DNA sequence: TGTGCCAGCAGTGAACGGTTCGCAGGGCTCTACGAGCAGTACTTC.

The genes are TRBV4-3 and TRBJ1-2, with D hard to call. The V and J ends lost 0 bases and 0 bases respectively, with 8 bases between them. Germline V gene lookup returns CDR1 LGHNA and CDR2 YSLEER. This CDR3 has 15 amino acids. The CDR3 region has the DNA TGCGCCAGCAGCCAAGATAGCCAGGCTAACTATGGCTACACCTTC. Protein sequence: CASSQDSQANYGYTF.

The V call is TRBV9, the J call TRBJ2-3, with 10 bases identical to TRBD2. The CDR3 covers 16 residues. The germline gives CDR1 SGDLS, CDR2 YYNGEE. Trimming cost V 3 bases and J 6 bases; bases outside gene matches: 10. This CDR3 reads CASSGRSGGPGDTQYF. Here the CDR3 DNA reads TGTGCCAGCAGCGGCCGTAGCGGGGGGCCAGGGGATACGCAGTATTTT.

This clonotype was counted a single time. The chain employs TRBV9 and TRBJ2-1; either TRBD1 or TRBD2 may fit D (5 bases each). The ends were cut back, 5 bases at V and 4 bases at J, with 16 bases in the middle. The CDR3 extends over 15 amino acids. Germline CDR1 reads SGDLS; CDR2 reads YYNGEE. This CDR3 reads CASSGTYGPYNEQFF. The CDR3 nucleotides are TGTGCCAGCAGTGGGACCTACGGACCATACAATGAGCAGTTCTTC. Using reference TRBV9 and TRBJ2-1 for the parts outside the CDR3, the full variable domain is DSGVTQTPKHLITATGQRVTLRCSPRSGDLSVYWYQQSLDQGLQFLIQYYNGEERAKGNILERFSAQQFPDLHSELNLSSLELGDSALYFCASSGTYGPYNEQFFGPGTRLTVL.

The chain employs TRBV19 and TRBJ2-1; D gene uncertain. CDR3 size: 15 residues. Germline-derived CDR1 and CDR2 are LNHDA and SQIVND (reference sequence). Trimming cost V 3 bases and J 0 bases, with 9 bases left between them. The CDR3 region is CASSIYLSSYNEQFF. Here the CDR3 DNA reads TGTGCCAGTAGTATCTACCTAAGCTCCTACAATGAGCAGTTCTTC.

This sequence joins TRBV19 and TRBJ2-7; D remains unclear. CDR1 and CDR2 from the germline V gene are LNHDA and SQIVND (reference sequence). The ends were cut back, 2 bases at V and 1 base at J, with 9 bases in the middle. CDR3 size: 14 residues. The CDR3 loop reads CASSIWAASYEQYF. The CDR3 bases are TGTGCCAGTAGTATATGGGCAGCTTCCTACGAGCAGTACTTC.

This clonotype was recorded once. The chain is built from TRBV9 and TRBJ2-3; possibly TRBD2 for D (5 bases). Germline CDR1 and CDR2: SGDLS and YYNGEE. CDR3 length equals 15 residues. Trimming took 4 bases from V and 0 from J, leaving 12 bases between them. The CDR3 coding sequence is TGTGCCAGCAGCCCCCGCGGGTTTAGCACAGATACGCAGTATTTT. Residues: CASSPRGFSTDTQYF.

The chain has TRBV19 and TRBJ1-4; D gene unclear. Trimming removed 3 bases from V and 2 bases from J, with 10 bases in between. CDR1 is LNHDA, CDR2 SQIVND, per germline (reference sequence). The CDR3 runs 15 residues. The CDR3 region is CASSILTSTNEKLFF. CDR3 DNA: TGTGCCAGTAGTATTCTGACAAGCACTAATGAAAAACTGTTTTTT.

Comment on this clonotype: One end of the junction fails to match germline, which may point to a read error. The chain joins TRBV7-3 to TRBJ2-1; no firm D call. Germline V lookup: CDR1 SGHTA, CDR2 FQGTGA. The CDR3 length is 15 residues. CDR3: CASSLGQVPINERFF. CDR3 bases: TGTGCCAGCAGCTTAGGCCAGGTGCCCATCAATGAGCGGTTCTTC.

This sequence joins TRBV6-2 or TRBV6-3 and TRBJ2-1, with D possibly matching TRBD1 (6 bases). V was shortened by 0 bases and J by 0 bases, with 18 bases between the two germline ends. The germline CDR1 and CDR2 sequences are MNHEY and SVGEGT. The CDR3 consists of 19 residues. In DNA form, the CDR3 reads TGTGCCAGCAGTTACTCCCGGACAGCCTCTACCATCTCCTACAATGAGCAGTTCTTC. This codes for CASSYSRTASTISYNEQFF.

This clonotype appeared a single time. V is TRBV2 and J is TRBJ2-3; the D is unclear. This CDR3 has 12 amino acids. Per the germline V gene, CDR1 is SNHLY and CDR2 is FYNNEI. The ends were cut back, 6 bases at V and 10 bases at J, with 14 bases in the middle. Here the CDR3 reads CASSGGRFAQYF. DNA of the CDR3: TGTGCCAGCAGCGGTGGTCGGTTTGCGCAGTATTTT.

This chain joins TRBV9 and TRBJ1-2; D ambiguous. Germline values: CDR1 SGDLS, CDR2 YYNGEE. This CDR3 is built from 15 residues. Trimming shortened V by 4 bases and J by 2 bases, and 15 bases separated the two germline ends. CDR3 nucleotide sequence: TGTGCCAGCAGCCCCAGCTGGGCGGGAAACTATGGCTACACCTTC. It specifies CASSPSWAGNYGYTF.

The J gene is TRBJ2-4, the V gene TRBV28, with 9 bases fitting TRBD1. With 4 bases clipped from V and 0 bases from J, the junction kept 19 bases outside the gene matches. This CDR3 region has 21 residues. The V gene's germline CDR1 is MDHEN and CDR2 SYDVKM. CDR3 bases: TGTGCCAGCAGTTCCCCCCTAACCGGGACAGGGACCCAGGGAGCCAAAAACATTCAGTACTTC. Translated, it gives CASSSPLTGTGTQGAKNIQYF. Complete variable domain (other parts from reference TRBV28 and TRBJ2-4): DVKVTQSSRYLVKRTGEKVFLECVQDMDHENMFWYRQDPGLGLRLIYFSYDVKMKEKGDIPEGYSVSREKKERFSLILESASTNQTSMYLCASSSPLTGTGTQGAKNIQYFGAGTRLSVL.

The rearrangement uses TRBV4-1 and TRBJ2-2; D call uncertain. CDR3 length equals 14 residues. The V end was cut by 0 bases, the J end by 6 bases, with 8 bases between. Germline-derived CDR1 and CDR2 are MGHRA and YSYEKL. For the CDR3, the DNA is TGCGCCAGCAGCCAAGATATGACATCCGGGGAGCTGTTTTTT. It is translated as CASSQDMTSGELFF.

V gene TRBV27 combines with J gene TRBJ2-1, with 7 bases matching TRBD1. This CDR3 region has 19 residues. V was pared by 4 bases and J by 4 bases, with 19 bases of the junction left unmatched. Germline V gives CDR1 MNHEY, CDR2 SMNVEV (reference sequence). The CDR3 here is CASSSWDSIYAGKYNEQFF. The CDR3 nucleotides read TGTGCCAGCAGTTCTTGGGACAGCATATACGCCGGGAAATACAATGAGCAGTTCTTC.

V and J are TRBV19 and TRBJ2-7, with D hard to call. Germline V gives CDR1 LNHDA, CDR2 SQIVND (reference sequence). CDR3 length: 14 amino acids. V lost 9 bases to trimming and J lost 3 bases, with 18 bases between them. The DNA of the CDR3 is TGTGCCAGCCCCAAATCTGGCAGGTTCTACGAGCAGTACTTC. Translation gives CASPKSGRFYEQYF.

The gene calls are TRBV12-5 and TRBJ1-1; 7 bases are shared with TRBD1. The trim removed 5 bases at V and 11 bases at J, leaving 11 bases unmatched. The CDR3 runs to 13 residues. Germline V gene sequence: CDR1 LGHNT, CDR2 FRNRAP. The CDR3 region has the DNA TGTGCTAGTGGTCAATCCGGGACAGAAGGGGCTTTCTTT. This gives the protein CASGQSGTEGAFF. Full variable domain (remainder filled in from reference TRBV12-5 and TRBJ1-1): DARVTQTPRHKVTEMGQEVTMRCQPILGHNTVFWYRQTMMQGLELLAYFRNRAPLDDSGMPKDRFSAEMPDATLATLKIQPSEPRDSAVYFCASGQSGTEGAFFGQGTRLTVV.

This chain uses TRBV2 with TRBJ2-7; no clear D gene. V lost 5 bases and J 4 bases, leaving 3 bases between the germline ends. The germline CDR1 and CDR2 sequences are SNHLY and FYNNEI. The CDR3 covers 10 residues. Written as DNA, the CDR3 is TGTGCCAGCAGTACATACGAGCAGTACTTC. It is translated as CASSTYEQYF. Variable domain in full (rest from reference TRBV2 and TRBJ2-7): EPEVTQTPSHQVTQMGQEVILRCVPISNHLYFYWYRQILGQKVEFLVSFYNNEISEKSEIFDDQFSVERPDGSNFTLKIRSTKLEDSAMYFCASSTYEQYFGPGTRLTVT.